Each of the 21 T cell receptor beta chains below was sequenced from the same sample in a study of STAT3 mutations in large granular lymphocyte leukemia. Findings and limits, study-wide: At least one immunodominant TCR beta clonotype appeared in every T-cell large granular lymphocyte leukemia patient.

This table comes from immunoSEQ multiplex PCR, and its TCRdb copy is limited to in-frame clones, with some not included. The data hold approximately 43,000 clones, with 80% to 85% observed a single time. Their antigens remain unidentified. Sequencing input: PBMCs. These receptor sequences come from a human donor with T large granular lymphocyte leukemia. Some clones in this sample may be carry-over from other donors' samples.

The chain is built from TRBV15 and TRBJ1-5, with 7 bases lining up with TRBD1. Looked up from germline, CDR1 is LNHNV and CDR2 is YYDKDF (reference sequence). The trim removed 0 bases at V and 4 bases at J, leaving 3 bases unmatched. This CDR3 comprises 15 residues. DNA for the CDR3: TGTGCCACCAGCAGAGATCAGACAGGGAATCAGCCCCAGCATTTT. Amino acids: CATSRDQTGNQPQHF.

The J gene is TRBJ1-6, the V gene TRBV5-5, with unresolved D. The V gene's germline CDR1 is SGHKS and CDR2 YYEKEE (reference sequence). V lost 4 bases to trimming and J lost 3 bases, with 14 bases between them. CDR3 size: 16 residues. This CDR3 is CASSARQPYYNSPLHF. The CDR3 nucleotides read TGTGCCAGCAGCGCGCGACAACCCTACTATAATTCACCCCTCCACTTT.

The CDR3 nucleotides are TGCGCCAGCAGCCTACACTCCGGAAGCAATCAGCCCCAGCATTTT. This codes for CASSLHSGSNQPQHF. The chain links TRBV5-1 to TRBJ1-5; no clear D. This CDR3 is 15 amino acids long. Germline V gene sequence: CDR1 SGHRS, CDR2 YFSETQ. The V gene lost 4 bases and the J gene lost 1 base, with 12 bases spanning the gap.

V gene TRBV2 combines with J gene TRBJ1-5, with 9 bases that match TRBD1. With V trimmed by 8 bases and J by 0 bases, 8 bases remained unmatched. The CDR3 totals 16 residues. The germline CDR1 and CDR2 sequences are SNHLY and FYNNEI. The CDR3 nucleotides read TGTGCCAGCCGACCTACGACAGGGGGTAGCAATCAGCCCCAGCATTTT. This encodes CASRPTTGGSNQPQHF.

This clone was seen more than once but under ten times. The chain employs TRBV2 and TRBJ2-2; perhaps TRBD2 as D (5 bases). This CDR3 has 11 residues. The V gene lost 7 bases and the J gene lost 5 bases, with 5 bases spanning the gap. Per the germline V gene, CDR1 is SNHLY and CDR2 is FYNNEI. CDR3 coding DNA: TGTGCCAGCAAGCGGACCGGGGAGCTGTTTTTT. Its translation is CASKRTGELFF.

The chain links TRBV28 to TRBJ1-2; 7 bases line up with TRBD1. The ends lost 7 bases at V and 5 bases at J; junction bases unmatched: 1. The CDR3 totals 11 residues. Germline V CDR1 and CDR2: MDHEN, SYDVKM. Written as DNA, the CDR3 is TGTGCCAGCAAGACAGGGTATGGCTACACCTTC. It encodes CASKTGYGYTF.

V is TRBV6-5 and J is TRBJ1-6; 8 bases are a match to TRBD1. Germline values: CDR1 MNHEY, CDR2 SVGAGI. CDR3 length equals 15 residues. The ends lost 0 bases at V and 11 bases at J; junction bases unmatched: 6. CDR3 DNA sequence: TGTGCCAGCAGTTACTCCTTTTTACAGGGGGCACCCCTCCACTTT. Translation gives CASSYSFLQGAPLHF.

V and J are TRBV7-9 and TRBJ1-1, with D unclear. This CDR3 is 11 amino acids long. The germline V gene has CDR1 SEHNR and CDR2 FQNEAQ (reference sequence). The ends were cut back, 2 bases at V and 4 bases at J, with 2 bases in the middle. Here the CDR3 reads CASSLSTEAFF. CDR3 sequence (DNA): TGTGCCAGCAGCTTAAGCACTGAAGCTTTCTTT.

The chain has TRBV5-4 and TRBJ2-3; D is perhaps TRBD1 (5 bases). Germline V gene data show CDR1 as SGHNT and CDR2 as YYREEE (reference sequence). This CDR3 comprises 15 residues. Between the trimmed V and J ends, which lost 3 bases and 0 bases, there was a span of 11 bases. This CDR3 reads CASSSRVVSTDTQYF. The CDR3 region has the DNA TGTGCCAGCAGCTCCAGGGTCGTTAGCACAGATACGCAGTATTTT.

Worth noting for this clone: Germline and junction disagree at one end, which may indicate a read error. V gene TRBV30 combines with J gene TRBJ2-7; D possibly uses TRBD1 or TRBD2 (5 bases each). The CDR3 loop spans 11 amino acids. CDR1 and CDR2 from the germline V gene are GTSNPN and SVGIG (reference sequence). The CDR3 spells CVWRTTYEQYF. DNA of the CDR3: TGTGTCTGGAGGACAACCTACGAGCAGTACTTC. Full variable domain (remainder filled in from reference TRBV30 and TRBJ2-7): SQTIHQWPATLVQPVGSPLSLECTVEGTSNPNLYWYRQAAGRGLQLLFYSVGIGQISSEVPQNLSASRPQDRQFILSSKKLLLSDSGFYLCVWRTTYEQYFGPGTRLTVT.

V gene TRBV7-2 combines with J gene TRBJ2-1; D is perhaps TRBD2 (6 bases). Germline V lookup: CDR1 SGHTA, CDR2 FQGNSA. V was trimmed by 5 bases and J by 7 bases, leaving 12 bases between them. The CDR3 covers 13 residues. CDR3 protein: CASSPGTPNEQFF. CDR3 nucleotides: TGTGCCAGCAGCCCGGGGACTCCAAATGAGCAGTTCTTC.

The chain is built from TRBV7-8 and TRBJ2-3; the match to TRBD1 covers 8 bases. Germline CDR1 SGHVS, CDR2 FQNEAQ. The J segment lost 4 bases and the V segment lost 2 bases, leaving 5 bases of the junction unmatched. The CDR3 extends over 15 amino acids. The CDR3 sequence is CASSLLGRGPDTQYF. CDR3 DNA: TGTGCCAGCAGCTTACTGGGCAGGGGGCCAGATACGCAGTATTTT.

This chain's CDR3 is CASEISGQGSGYTF. Written as DNA, the CDR3 is TGTGCCAGCGAGATTTCGGGACAGGGCTCCGGCTACACCTTC. The V and J genes are TRBV2 and TRBJ1-2; 9 bases agree with TRBD1. V lost 8 bases to trimming and J lost 8 bases; unmatched junction nucleotides: 12. Per germline, CDR1 SNHLY and CDR2 FYNNEI. The CDR3 totals 14 residues. The full variable domain, with the rest looked up from reference TRBV2 and TRBJ1-2, is EPEVTQTPSHQVTQMGQEVILRCVPISNHLYFYWYRQILGQKVEFLVSFYNNEISEKSEIFDDQFSVERPDGSNFTLKIRSTKLEDSAMYFCASEISGQGSGYTFGSGTRLTVV.

The chain joins TRBV28 to TRBJ2-7, with a tentative D call TRBD2 (5 bases). The length of the CDR3 is 15 residues. Trimming removed 5 bases at V and 2 bases at J, with 16 bases between. Germline values: CDR1 MDHEN, CDR2 SYDVKM. The CDR3 DNA sequence: TGTGCCAGCAGTGGACGAGGGCAGCAGACCTACGAGCAGTACTTC. Translation: CASSGRGQQTYEQYF.

The V call is TRBV5-1, the J call TRBJ2-1, with a possible D match to TRBD2 (5 bases). In germline, CDR1 is SGHRS, CDR2 YFSETQ. Trimming removed 1 base from V and 0 bases from J, with 8 bases in between. The CDR3 runs to 15 residues. The CDR3 reads CASSLSGSSYNEQFF. CDR3 coding DNA: TGCGCCAGCAGCTTGTCGGGGAGCTCCTACAATGAGCAGTTCTTC. The full variable domain, completed using reference TRBV5-1 and TRBJ2-1, is KAGVTQTPRYLIKTRGQQVTLSCSPISGHRSVSWYQQTPGQGLQFLFEYFSETQRNKGNFPGRFSGRQFSNSRSEMNVSTLELGDSALYLCASSLSGSSYNEQFFGPGTRLTVL.

The chain uses TRBV4-1 and TRBJ1-5; D gene ambiguous. CDR3 length equals 15 residues. Per the germline V gene, CDR1 is MGHRA and CDR2 is YSYEKL. With 0 bases removed from V and 5 bases from J, the gap between germline ends came to 11 bases. The DNA for the CDR3 is TGCGCCAGCAGCCAAGAACCTGGGATTGATCAGCCCCAGCATTTT. Amino acids: CASSQEPGIDQPQHF.

The rearrangement links TRBV5-1 to TRBJ1-2; TRBD1 might be the D (6 bases). V shed 0 bases and J shed 0 bases, with 15 bases lying between them. The germline gives CDR1 SGHRS, CDR2 YFSETQ. The CDR3 runs 17 residues. The CDR3 protein is CASSLVGRGATNYGYTF. The CDR3 bases are TGCGCCAGCAGCTTGGTTGGACGGGGGGCAACTAACTATGGCTACACCTTC.

The chain links TRBV6-1 to TRBJ1-1; possibly TRBD1 for D (6 bases). The CDR3 is 17 amino acids. With 0 bases removed from V and 2 bases from J, the gap between germline ends came to 16 bases. Germline V gene data show CDR1 as MNHNS and CDR2 as SASEGT. CDR3 region: CASSEAPPHRANTEAFF. In DNA, the CDR3 is TGTGCCAGCAGTGAAGCCCCACCGCACAGGGCAAACACTGAAGCTTTCTTT.

This rearrangement joins TRBV5-1 to TRBJ2-5; D may match TRBD1 or TRBD2 (6 bases each). CDR3 length: 17 residues. Trimming shortened V by 0 bases and J by 0 bases, and 15 bases separated the two germline ends. The germline gives CDR1 SGHRS, CDR2 YFSETQ. For the CDR3, the DNA is TGCGCCAGCAGCTTGGCCGGTACGGGGGCGAACCAAGAGACCCAGTACTTC. Translating it yields CASSLAGTGANQETQYF.

The rearrangement uses TRBV5-8 and TRBJ1-6; 7 bases map to TRBD1. Germline CDR1 and CDR2: SGHTS and YDEGEE. After removal of 0 bases from V and 9 bases from J, the junction contained 6 bases not matched to a gene. The CDR3 covers 15 residues. CDR3 bases: TGTGCCAGCAGCTTGGGGCAGGGGGACACTTCACCCCTCCACTTT. This encodes CASSLGQGDTSPLHF.

This clone has just a few counts. This chain joins TRBV6-6 and TRBJ2-2, with D uncertain. From germline, CDR1 is MNHNY and CDR2 SVGAGI (reference sequence). Trimming removed 2 bases from V and 6 bases from J, with 7 bases in between. The length of the CDR3 is 13 residues. The CDR3 loop is CASSYGLAGELFF. In DNA, the CDR3 is TGTGCCAGCAGTTACGGTCTAGCCGGGGAGCTGTTTTTT.